The 5 T cell receptor beta chains reported below all come from one sample, sequenced in a study of blood T cells in healthy people across ages. Together with a sample-barcoded 5' primer, a J-beta primer mix was included in a second PCR lasting about 7 to 11 cycles. TCRdb re-analysed the 5' RACE reads in MiXCR, keeping a single row per CDR3 protein. The profile shows about 800,000 distinct CDR3 sequences, 58% of them singletons. The material sequenced was blood. The origin of the receptors is a man aged 30-40 years in good health.

This clonotype was seen only once. The chain uses TRBV5-6 and TRBJ1-1, with a tentative D call TRBD1 (5 bases). The CDR3 spans 16 residues. V was cut by 1 base and J by 5 bases, with 18 bases left in between. Per the germline V gene, CDR1 is SGHDT and CDR2 is YYEEEE. The CDR3 loop is CASSLRGPLTVTEAFF. In nucleotides, the CDR3 is TGTGCCAGCAGCTTGCGGGGCCCTCTTACCGTTACTGAAGCTTTCTTT.

The chain couples TRBV20-1 to TRBJ2-1; tentatively, D is TRBD2 (5 bases). Germline CDR1 reads DFQATT; CDR2 reads SNEGSKA (reference sequence). CDR3 length: 16 amino acids. Trimming shortened V by 8 bases and J by 0 bases, and 20 bases separated the two germline ends. CDR3 DNA: TGCAGTACGTCGAGGAGCGGTTGGAGCTCCTACAATGAGCAGTTCTTC. Translating it yields CSTSRSGWSSYNEQFF.

The rearrangement joins TRBV6-2 or TRBV6-3 to TRBJ2-1; 7 bases match TRBD1. CDR3 size: 14 residues. Trimming took 7 bases from V and 2 from J; bases not matched to a gene: 5. Looked up from germline, CDR1 is MNHEY and CDR2 is SVGEGT. The CDR3 sequence is CASIRTGTYNEQFF. The CDR3 nucleotides are TGTGCCAGCATCAGGACAGGAACCTACAATGAGCAGTTCTTC.

This sequence joins TRBV12-3 or TRBV12-4 and TRBJ2-7; D gene uncertain. The CDR3 is made up of 13 amino acids. The ends were cut back, 1 base at V and 5 bases at J, with 9 bases in the middle. The CDR3 is CASSLVGPNEQYF. CDR3 sequence (DNA): TGTGCCAGCAGTTTAGTTGGGCCCAACGAGCAGTACTTC.

This clonotype has just a few counts. The rearrangement joins TRBV15 to TRBJ2-1; 12 bases agree with TRBD2. Germline V gene lookup returns CDR1 LNHNV and CDR2 YYDKDF (reference sequence). After removal of 0 bases from V and 3 bases from J, the junction contained 3 bases not matched to a gene. The CDR3 consists of 17 residues. The CDR3 bases are TGTGCCACCAGCAGAGAACTAGCGGGAGGTTTCTACAATGAGCAGTTCTTC. Encoded protein: CATSRELAGGFYNEQFF.